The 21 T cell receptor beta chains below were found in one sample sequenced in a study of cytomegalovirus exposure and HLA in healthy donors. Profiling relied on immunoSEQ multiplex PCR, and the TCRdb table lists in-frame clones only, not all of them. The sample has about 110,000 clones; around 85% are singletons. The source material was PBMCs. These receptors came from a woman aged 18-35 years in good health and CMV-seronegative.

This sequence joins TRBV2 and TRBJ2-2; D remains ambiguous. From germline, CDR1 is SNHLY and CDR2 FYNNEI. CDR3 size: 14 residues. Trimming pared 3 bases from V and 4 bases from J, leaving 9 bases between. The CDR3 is CASSDVRSTGELFF. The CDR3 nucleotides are TGTGCCAGCAGTGATGTCAGAAGCACCGGGGAGCTGTTTTTT.

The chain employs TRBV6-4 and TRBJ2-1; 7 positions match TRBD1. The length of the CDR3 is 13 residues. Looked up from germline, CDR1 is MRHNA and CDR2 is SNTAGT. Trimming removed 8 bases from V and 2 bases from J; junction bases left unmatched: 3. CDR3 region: CASGQDAYNEQFF. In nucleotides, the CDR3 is TGTGCCAGCGGACAGGACGCCTACAATGAGCAGTTCTTC.

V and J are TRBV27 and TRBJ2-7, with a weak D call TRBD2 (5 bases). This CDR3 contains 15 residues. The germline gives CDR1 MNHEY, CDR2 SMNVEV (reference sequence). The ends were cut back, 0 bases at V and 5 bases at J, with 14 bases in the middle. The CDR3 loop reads CASSLSWEKRNEQYF. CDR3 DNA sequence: TGTGCCAGCAGTTTATCGTGGGAGAAAAGAAACGAGCAGTACTTC.

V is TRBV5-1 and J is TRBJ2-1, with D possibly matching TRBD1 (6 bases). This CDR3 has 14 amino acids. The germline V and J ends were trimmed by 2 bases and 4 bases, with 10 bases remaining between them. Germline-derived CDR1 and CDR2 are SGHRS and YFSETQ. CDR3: CASSLGGVYNEQFF. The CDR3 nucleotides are TGCGCCAGCAGCTTAGGGGGAGTATACAATGAGCAGTTCTTC.

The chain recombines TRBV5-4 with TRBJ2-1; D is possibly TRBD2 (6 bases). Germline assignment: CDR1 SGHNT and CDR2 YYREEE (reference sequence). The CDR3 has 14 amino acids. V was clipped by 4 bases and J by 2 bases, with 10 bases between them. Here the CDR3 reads CASSIGGTYNEQFF. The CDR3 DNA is TGTGCCAGCAGCATCGGCGGGACCTACAATGAGCAGTTCTTC.

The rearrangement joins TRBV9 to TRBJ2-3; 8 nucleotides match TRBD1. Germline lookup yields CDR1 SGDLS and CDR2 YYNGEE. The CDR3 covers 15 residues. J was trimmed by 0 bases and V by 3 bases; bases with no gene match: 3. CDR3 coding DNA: TGTGCCAGCAGCGAGGGACAGGTGAGCACAGATACGCAGTATTTT. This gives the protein CASSEGQVSTDTQYF.

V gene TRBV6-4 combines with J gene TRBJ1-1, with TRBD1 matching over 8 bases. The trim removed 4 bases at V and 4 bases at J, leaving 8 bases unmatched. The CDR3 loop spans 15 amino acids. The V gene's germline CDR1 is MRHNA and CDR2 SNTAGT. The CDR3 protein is CASSAGTGGSTEAFF. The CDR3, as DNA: TGTGCCAGCAGTGCCGGGACAGGCGGTAGCACTGAAGCTTTCTTT.

The CDR3 sequence: CARRDGGRYNSPLHF. DNA for the CDR3: TGTGCCAGGAGAGACGGGGGCCGGTATAATTCACCCCTCCACTTT. The chain carries TRBV6-4 and TRBJ1-6, with a possible D match to TRBD1 (6 bases). Germline CDR1 is MRHNA and CDR2 is SNTAGT. The length of the CDR3 is 15 residues. V lost 9 bases and J 4 bases, leaving 16 bases between the germline ends.

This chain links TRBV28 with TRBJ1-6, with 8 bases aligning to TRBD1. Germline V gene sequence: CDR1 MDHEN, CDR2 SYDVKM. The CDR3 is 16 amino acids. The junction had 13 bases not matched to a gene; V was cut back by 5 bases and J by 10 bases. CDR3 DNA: TGTGCCAGCAGTACCCAACGGACAGGGTTGCGCTCACCCCTCCACTTT. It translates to CASSTQRTGLRSPLHF.

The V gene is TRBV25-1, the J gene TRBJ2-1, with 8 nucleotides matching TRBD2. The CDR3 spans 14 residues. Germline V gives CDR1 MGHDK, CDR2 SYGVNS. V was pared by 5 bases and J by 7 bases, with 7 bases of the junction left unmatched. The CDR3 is CASSYGRGVNEQFF. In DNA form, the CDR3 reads TGTGCCAGCAGTTACGGGCGGGGGGTAAATGAGCAGTTCTTC.

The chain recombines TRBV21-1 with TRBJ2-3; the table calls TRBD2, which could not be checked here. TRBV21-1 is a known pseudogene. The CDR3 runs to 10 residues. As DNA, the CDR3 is TGTGCCAGCCCCGGGATTCCGCAGTATTTT. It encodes CASPGIPQYF.

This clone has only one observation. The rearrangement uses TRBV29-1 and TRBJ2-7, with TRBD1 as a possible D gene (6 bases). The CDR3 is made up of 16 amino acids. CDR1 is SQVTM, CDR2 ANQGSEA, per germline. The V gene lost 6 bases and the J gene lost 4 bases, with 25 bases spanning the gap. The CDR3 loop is CSVQGALTGNRYEQYF. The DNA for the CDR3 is TGCAGCGTACAAGGGGCGCTGACAGGTAATAGGTACGAGCAGTACTTC.

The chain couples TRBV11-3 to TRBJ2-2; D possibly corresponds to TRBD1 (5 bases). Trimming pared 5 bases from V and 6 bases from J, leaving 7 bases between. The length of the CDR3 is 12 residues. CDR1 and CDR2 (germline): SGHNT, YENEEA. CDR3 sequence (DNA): TGTGCCAGCAGCGGGGCACCCGGGGAGCTGTTTTTT. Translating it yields CASSGAPGELFF.

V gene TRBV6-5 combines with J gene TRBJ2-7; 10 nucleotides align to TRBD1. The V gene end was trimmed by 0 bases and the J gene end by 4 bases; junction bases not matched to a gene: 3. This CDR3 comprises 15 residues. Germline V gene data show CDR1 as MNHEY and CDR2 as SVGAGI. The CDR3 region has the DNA TGTGCCAGCAGTTACTCCGGACAGGGGGGGTACGAGCAGTACTTC. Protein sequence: CASSYSGQGGYEQYF.

The CDR3 protein is CASSLGETGGYEQYF. In DNA form, the CDR3 reads TGCGCCAGCAGCTTGGGGGAGACAGGTGGATACGAGCAGTACTTC. The V gene is TRBV5-1, the J gene TRBJ2-7; the D gene is possibly TRBD1 (6 bases). The germline V gene has CDR1 SGHRS and CDR2 YFSETQ. CDR3 length: 15 residues. V lost 0 bases, J lost 4 bases, and 14 bases lay in between. The full variable domain, rest sourced from reference TRBV5-1 and TRBJ2-7, is KAGVTQTPRYLIKTRGQQVTLSCSPISGHRSVSWYQQTPGQGLQFLFEYFSETQRNKGNFPGRFSGRQFSNSRSEMNVSTLELGDSALYLCASSLGETGGYEQYFGPGTRLTVT.

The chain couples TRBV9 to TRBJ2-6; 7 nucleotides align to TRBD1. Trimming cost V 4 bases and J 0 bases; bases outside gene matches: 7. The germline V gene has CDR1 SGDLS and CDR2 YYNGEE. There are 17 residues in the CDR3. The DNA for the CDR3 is TGTGCCAGCAGCCTGACAGGGACAATCTCTGGGGCCAACGTCCTGACTTTC. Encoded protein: CASSLTGTISGANVLTF.

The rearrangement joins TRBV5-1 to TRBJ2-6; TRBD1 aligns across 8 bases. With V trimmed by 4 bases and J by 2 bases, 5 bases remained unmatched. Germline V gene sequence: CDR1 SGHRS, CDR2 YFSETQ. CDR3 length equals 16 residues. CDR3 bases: TGCGCCAGCAGCCCGCGACAGGGGCCTGGGGCCAACGTCCTGACTTTC. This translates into CASSPRQGPGANVLTF.

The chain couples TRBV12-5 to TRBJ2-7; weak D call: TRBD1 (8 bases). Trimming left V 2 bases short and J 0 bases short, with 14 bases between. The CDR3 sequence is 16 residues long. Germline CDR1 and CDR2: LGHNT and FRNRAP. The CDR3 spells CASGLSGTGDSYEQYF. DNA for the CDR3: TGTGCTAGTGGTTTGAGCGGGACAGGAGACTCCTACGAGCAGTACTTC.

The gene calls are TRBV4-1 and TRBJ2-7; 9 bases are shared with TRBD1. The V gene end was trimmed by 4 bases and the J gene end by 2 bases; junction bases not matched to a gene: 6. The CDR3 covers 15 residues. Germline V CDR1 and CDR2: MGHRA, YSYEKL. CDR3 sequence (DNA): TGCGCCAGCAGCCTCCAAGACAGGGGGGCCTACGAGCAGTACTTC. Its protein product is CASSLQDRGAYEQYF.

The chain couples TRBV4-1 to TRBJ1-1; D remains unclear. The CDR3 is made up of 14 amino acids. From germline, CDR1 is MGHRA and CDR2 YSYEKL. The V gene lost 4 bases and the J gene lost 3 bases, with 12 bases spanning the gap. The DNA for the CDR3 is TGCGCCAGCAGCCGACTGACCGGAGACACTGAAGCTTTCTTT. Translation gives CASSRLTGDTEAFF.

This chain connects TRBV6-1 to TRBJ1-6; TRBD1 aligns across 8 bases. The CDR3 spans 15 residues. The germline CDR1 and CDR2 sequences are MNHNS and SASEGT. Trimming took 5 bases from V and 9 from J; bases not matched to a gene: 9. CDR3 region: CASSPPGQEGSPLHF. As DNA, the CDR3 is TGTGCCAGCAGTCCTCCGGGACAGGAGGGTTCACCCCTCCACTTT.